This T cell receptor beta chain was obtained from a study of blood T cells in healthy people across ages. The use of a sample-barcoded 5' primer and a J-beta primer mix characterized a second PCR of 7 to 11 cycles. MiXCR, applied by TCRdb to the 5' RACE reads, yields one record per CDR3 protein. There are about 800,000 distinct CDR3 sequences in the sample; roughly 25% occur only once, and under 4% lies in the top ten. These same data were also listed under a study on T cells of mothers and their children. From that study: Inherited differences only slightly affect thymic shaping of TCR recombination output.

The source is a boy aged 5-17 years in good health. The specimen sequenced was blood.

The CDR3 DNA sequence: TGTGCCAGCACCGACAGGCTCAATCAGCCCCAGCATTTT. Amino acids: CASTDRLNQPQHF. V gene TRBV6-2 or TRBV6-3 combines with J gene TRBJ1-5, with TRBD1 as a possible D gene (6 bases). This CDR3 is built from 13 residues. Germline V gene data show CDR1 as MNHEY and CDR2 as SVGEGT. V was shortened by 7 bases and J by 3 bases, with 10 bases between the two germline ends.